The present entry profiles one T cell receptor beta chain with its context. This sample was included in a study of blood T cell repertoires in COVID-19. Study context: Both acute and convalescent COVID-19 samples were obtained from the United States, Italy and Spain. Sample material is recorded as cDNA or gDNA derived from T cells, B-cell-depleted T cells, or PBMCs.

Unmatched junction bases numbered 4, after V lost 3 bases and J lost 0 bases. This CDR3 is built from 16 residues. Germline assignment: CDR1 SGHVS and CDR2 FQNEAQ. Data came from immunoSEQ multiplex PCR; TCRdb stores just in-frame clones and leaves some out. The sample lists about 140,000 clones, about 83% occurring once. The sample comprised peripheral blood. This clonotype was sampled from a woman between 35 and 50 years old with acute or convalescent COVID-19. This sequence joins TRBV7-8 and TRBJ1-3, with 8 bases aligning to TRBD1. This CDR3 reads CASSLTGVYSGNTIYF. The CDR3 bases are TGTGCCAGCAGCTTGACAGGGGTCTACTCTGGAAACACCATATATTTT.